The clone carrying this TCR beta chain was counted only a few times. The V end was cut by 5 bases, the J end by 4 bases, with 14 bases between. Germline assignment: CDR1 MNHNY and CDR2 SVGAGI (reference sequence). The CDR3 has 14 residues. UMIs and sample barcodes were carried by the TCR alpha and TCR beta cDNA libraries that 5'RACE produced using constant-segment primers. MiXCR, applied by TCRdb to the 5' RACE reads, yields one record per CDR3 protein. Among about 280,000 distinct CDR3 sequences listed, 8% to 10% were seen once. These data are taken from a study of T-cell memory formation after mild COVID-19.

Material: PBMCs or a T cell subset sorted from them (not recorded which). This rearrangement joins TRBV6-6 to TRBJ1-2, with D possibly TRBD1 on 6 matching bases. The source is a man younger than 35 who had mild COVID-19 (a few samples of this study predate the infection). Cell type and time point are not known. CDR3 DNA: TGTGCCAGCAGTGGGCGGGGGGCTCTCTATGGCTACACCTTC. Amino acids: CASSGRGALYGYTF.